The 22 T cell receptor beta chains below come from one sample, sequenced in a study of spatial heterogeneity in lung cancer. TCRdb fed the 5' RACE reads into MiXCR, producing one record per CDR3 protein. The data hold about 20,000 distinct CDR3 sequences, with 15% to 20% observed a single time. Time point meaning: sample taken at primary tumor resection. Material for sequencing was whole RNA from tumor, nontumor lung or frozen PBMC, left unsorted. This sample comprised PBMCs, obtained at surgery. These receptors came from a male donor with early-stage non-small cell lung cancer.

This chain uses TRBV19 with TRBJ1-1; no definite D call. This CDR3 is 15 amino acids long. The V gene's germline CDR1 is LNHDA and CDR2 SQIVND (reference sequence). Trimming took off 3 bases at V and 0 bases at J, with 11 bases between the two ends. The CDR3 bases are TGTGCCAGTAGTATTTCGGCAGGCTTGAACACTGAAGCTTTCTTT. It encodes CASSISAGLNTEAFF.

This clonotype has more than one count but fewer than ten. The chain joins TRBV27 to TRBJ2-2; D uncertain. The germline gives CDR1 MNHEY, CDR2 SMNVEV (reference sequence). This CDR3 region has 14 residues. The V and J ends lost 1 base and 0 bases respectively, with 3 bases between them. CDR3 DNA sequence: TGTGCCAGCAGTTTATACGCGAACACCGGGGAGCTGTTTTTT. It codes for CASSLYANTGELFF.

The chain employs TRBV2 and TRBJ1-2; 7 positions agree with TRBD1. The V gene end was trimmed by 3 bases and the J gene end by 2 bases; junction bases not matched to a gene: 3. There are 14 residues in the CDR3. Germline V gives CDR1 SNHLY, CDR2 FYNNEI. The CDR3 bases are TGTGCCAGCAGTGAGGGACAGTTAAACTATGGCTACACCTTC. This sequence encodes CASSEGQLNYGYTF.

Many counts were recorded for this clonotype. The chain uses TRBV28 and TRBJ1-1; the match to TRBD1 covers 11 bases. The CDR3 spans 14 residues. The J segment lost 4 bases and the V segment lost 7 bases, leaving 5 bases of the junction unmatched. Per germline, CDR1 MDHEN and CDR2 SYDVKM. CDR3 loop: CASTTGTGGTEAFF. Here the CDR3 DNA reads TGTGCCAGCACCACCGGGACAGGGGGCACTGAAGCTTTCTTT.

This clonotype was picked up many times. This chain joins TRBV28 and TRBJ1-5; 9 bases map to TRBD1. Unmatched junction bases numbered 7, after V lost 2 bases and J lost 5 bases. The CDR3 runs 16 residues. In germline, CDR1 is MDHEN, CDR2 SYDVKM. CDR3: CASSLPGDREHQPQHF. CDR3 in DNA: TGTGCCAGCAGTTTACCGGGGGACAGGGAACATCAGCCCCAGCATTTT.

This clonotype was picked up a small number of times. The chain joins TRBV27 to TRBJ2-1; TRBD1 aligns across 9 bases. The germline V gene has CDR1 MNHEY and CDR2 SMNVEV (reference sequence). The CDR3 loop spans 13 amino acids. V dropped 7 bases and J dropped 6; count of bases not matched to a gene: 4. The CDR3 sequence: CASTVGQGNEQFF. CDR3 DNA sequence: TGTGCCAGCACCGTGGGACAGGGCAATGAGCAGTTCTTC.

In this sample, this clonotype turned up many times. The V and J genes are TRBV12-3 or TRBV12-4 and TRBJ1-4, with 9 bases lining up with TRBD1. The CDR3 contains 18 residues. With V trimmed by 6 bases and J by 0 bases, 11 bases remained unmatched. In nucleotides, the CDR3 is TGTGCCAGCAGCCTCGTACAGGGGGCCCGTCCAACTAATGAAAAACTGTTTTTT. Its translation is CASSLVQGARPTNEKLFF.

In its sample, this clonotype is medium-sized. The gene calls are TRBV7-8 and TRBJ1-1, with D uncertain. This CDR3 spans 18 amino acids. Germline CDR1 SGHVS, CDR2 FQNEAQ. Between the trimmed V and J ends, which lost 4 bases and 1 base, there was a span of 22 bases. CDR3 sequence: CASSSYPERTPPNTEAFF. CDR3 nucleotide sequence: TGTGCCAGCAGCTCATACCCCGAGAGGACGCCTCCGAACACTGAAGCTTTCTTT.

This clonotype showed up just once. Here the CDR3 DNA reads TGTGCCAGCAGCTTCGTGTACCGACAGGGTGCTTTCTTT. Residues: CASSFVYRQGAFF. The chain links TRBV7-9 to TRBJ1-1, with 7 bases aligning to TRBD1. With V trimmed by 3 bases and J by 11 bases, 9 bases remained unmatched. CDR1 is SEHNR and CDR2 is FQNEAQ in the germline V gene (reference sequence). This CDR3 contains 13 residues.

This chain uses TRBV6-6 with TRBJ2-7, with 8 positions matching TRBD1. The CDR3 has 15 amino acids. Germline-derived CDR1 and CDR2 are MNHNY and SVGAGI (reference sequence). The V gene end was trimmed by 4 bases and the J gene end by 3 bases; junction bases not matched to a gene: 8. CDR3 residues: CASSSRTGRIYEQYF. CDR3 sequence (DNA): TGTGCCAGCAGTTCGAGGACAGGGAGGATCTACGAGCAGTACTTC.

This clonotype has only a few counts. The CDR3 DNA follows: TGTGCCAGCAGCCCCGGCAGGGGGGGCTACGAGCAGTACTTC. It translates to CASSPGRGGYEQYF. This rearrangement joins TRBV12-3 or TRBV12-4 to TRBJ2-7; possibly TRBD1 or TRBD2 for D (7 bases each). V lost 6 bases to trimming and J lost 3 bases, with 15 bases between them. This CDR3 spans 14 amino acids.

This clonotype was observed at least ten times. The chain has TRBV14 and TRBJ2-7, with D possibly being TRBD2 (5 bases). CDR1 and CDR2 (germline): SGHDN, FVKESK. V gave up 0 bases and J gave up 2 bases, with 11 bases separating them. CDR3 length: 15 amino acids. CDR3 amino acids: CASSQERRTPYEQYF. CDR3 in DNA: TGTGCCAGCAGCCAAGAGAGGAGGACCCCCTACGAGCAGTACTTC. Filled out from reference TRBV14 and TRBJ2-7, the complete variable domain reads EAGVTQFPSHSVIEKGQTVTLRCDPISGHDNLYWYRRVMGKEIKFLLHFVKESKQDESGMPNNRFLAERTGGTYSTLKVQPAELEDSGVYFCASSQERRTPYEQYFGPGTRLTVT.

This chain connects TRBV5-1 to TRBJ2-4; D perhaps matches TRBD2 (6 bases). From germline, CDR1 is SGHRS and CDR2 YFSETQ. This CDR3 is built from 14 residues. The V end lost 0 bases, the J end lost 6 bases, and 10 bases lay between the germline ends. The CDR3 DNA follows: TGCGCCAGCAGCTTGGGCGGGGAGGCAAACATTCAGTACTTC. Translation gives CASSLGGEANIQYF.

This clonotype was seen a single time. The CDR3 region is CASSLGRGAYEQYF. In DNA, the CDR3 is TGTGCCAGCAGCTTAGGTAGGGGCGCCTACGAGCAGTACTTC. V is TRBV7-2 and J is TRBJ2-7; weak D call: TRBD1 (5 bases). The length of the CDR3 is 14 residues. V was shortened by 1 base and J by 2 bases, with 9 bases between the two germline ends. Germline V gene sequence: CDR1 SGHTA, CDR2 FQGNSA. The variable domain in full, with the rest retrieved from reference TRBV7-2 and TRBJ2-7, is GAGVSQSPSNKVTEKGKDVELRCDPISGHTALYWYRQSLGQGLEFLIYFQGNSAPDKSGLPSDRFSAERTGGSVSTLTIQRTQQEDSAVYLCASSLGRGAYEQYFGPGTRLTVT.

This clonotype was recorded at least ten times. The genes are TRBV5-4 and TRBJ2-4; maybe TRBD1 (6 bases). This CDR3 is 12 amino acids long. The V gene lost 3 bases and the J gene lost 11 bases, with 12 bases spanning the gap. Per the germline V gene, CDR1 is SGHNT and CDR2 is YYREEE (reference sequence). Here the CDR3 reads CASSSTGKVQYF. The DNA of the CDR3 is TGTGCCAGCAGCTCTACAGGGAAAGTTCAGTACTTC.

The V call is TRBV20-1, the J call TRBJ2-4, with D perhaps matching TRBD2 (5 bases). Germline V lookup: CDR1 DFQATT, CDR2 SNEGSKA (reference sequence). V was cut by 6 bases and J by 3 bases, with 12 bases left in between. The CDR3 runs 13 residues. The CDR3 DNA follows: TGCAGTGCCGAGGGCAATGGCAAAAACATTCAGTACTTC. It specifies CSAEGNGKNIQYF.

The CDR3 region has the DNA TGCAGTGCTGTTGATTATAACGGAGTTAACTATGGCTACACCTTC. It codes for CSAVDYNGVNYGYTF. V usage is TRBV20-1 and J usage is TRBJ1-2; D unresolved. Trimming shortened V by 5 bases and J by 1 base, and 17 bases separated the two germline ends. The germline gives CDR1 DFQATT, CDR2 SNEGSKA (reference sequence). This CDR3 comprises 15 residues.

This clonotype has a handful of counts. The rearrangement joins TRBV7-9 to TRBJ2-2; perhaps TRBD1 as D (6 bases). In germline, CDR1 is SEHNR, CDR2 FQNEAQ (reference sequence). The V end was cut by 7 bases, the J end by 4 bases, with 16 bases between. The CDR3 length is 15 residues. The CDR3 is CASTRAQGLTGELFF. The DNA for the CDR3 is TGTGCCAGCACCCGCGCCCAGGGGCTCACCGGGGAGCTGTTTTTT.

This clonotype has a count of ten or more. The rearrangement links TRBV21-1 to TRBJ2-5; TRBD2 is the table's D call, not checked against the DNA. TRBV21-1 is designated a pseudogene. The CDR3 spans 15 residues. The CDR3 region is CASSNPDVAGETQYF. CDR3 sequence (DNA): TGTGCCAGCAGCAATCCCGACGTAGCGGGGGAGACCCAGTACTTC.

This clonotype has at least ten counts. The V call is TRBV12-3 or TRBV12-4, the J call TRBJ2-2, with D possibly matching TRBD2 (5 bases). Trimming took off 5 bases at V and 6 bases at J, with 10 bases between the two ends. CDR3 size: 13 residues. The DNA of the CDR3 is TGTGCCAGCAGTCCCCAGGAGGCCGGGGAGCTGTTTTTT. Its translation: CASSPQEAGELFF.

The chain couples TRBV29-1 to TRBJ2-3; no firm D call. V shed 7 bases and J shed 0 bases, with 17 bases lying between them. The CDR3 contains 15 residues. Germline CDR1 and CDR2: SQVTM and ANQGSEA. The CDR3 sequence: CSARSEAASTDTQYF. CDR3 DNA: TGCAGCGCTCGATCCGAGGCCGCTAGCACAGATACGCAGTATTTT.

The rearrangement uses TRBV9 and TRBJ2-5; perhaps D is TRBD1 or TRBD2 (6 bases each). V was clipped by 3 bases and J by 4 bases, with 13 bases between them. The CDR3 loop spans 14 amino acids. From germline, CDR1 is SGDLS and CDR2 YYNGEE. The CDR3 sequence: CASSGGAVRETQYF. The CDR3 nucleotides are TGTGCCAGCAGCGGGGGGGCAGTACGAGAGACCCAGTACTTC.